Given below is one T cell receptor beta chain in context. Its antigen is unknown. Base qualities were left out, and no much larger clone turns up one base away. The library was produced with PCR. TCRdb lists the instrument as Illumina HiSeq 2500. TCR libraries were prepared with molecular barcoding, using unique molecular identifiers to normalize TCRbeta repertoire quantification. TCRdb cleaned the public reads at Q25 with fastp, built clones with MiXCR and kept in-frame beta chains. Rows with a matching CDR3 protein are joined into one entry that keeps the most common DNA and genes. The sample has some 310,000 distinct CDR3 sequences on record, about a quarter of them singletons. The ten largest clones add up to 10% to 11% of the sample. These data are taken from a study of T-cell reconstitution after alpha-beta-depleted transplantation in children (dated by TCRdb to the mid-2010s). Broadly, across the study: Using TCR repertoire profiling, the study followed T-cell immune reconstitution in a quantitative way in children after TCRalphabeta/CD19-depleted allogeneic hematopoietic cell transplantation. Overall study results and their limits: Over the following months the frequencies of hyperexpanded clones went down, and after one year T-cell counts and TCRbeta diversity were mostly credited to newly produced T cells. In some patients, the high TCRbeta diversity seen at day 60 was put down to recipient T cells and intrathymic progenitors that had survived conditioning. About two months after transplant, the apparently early recovery of alphabetaT-cell counts reportedly depended on just several hundred clones that had expanded rapidly and came from non-depleted graft cells.

CDR1 and CDR2, looked up from the germline V gene (reference sequence), are SEHNR and FQNEAQ. At the junction V is shortened by 2 bases and J by 5 bases; bases outside the gene matches: 7. Its CDR3 holds 15 amino acids, cysteine through phenylalanine. The sequence is cut down to CDR3 DNA, 45 bases in frame from base 1. Per the publication, the treatment or condition label means: allogeneic hematopoietic cell transplantation with graft depleted of TCRalphabeta T cells and CD19 B cells. Transplant recipients were children who received TCRalphabeta/CD19-depleted allogeneic hematopoietic cell grafts. This chain joins TRBV7-9 to TRBJ2-7; a stretch of 9 junction bases matches TRBD1. The clonotype was recovered from a male patient younger than 18 who had a stem cell transplant for acute lymphoblastic leukemia, so the T cells may come from the graft donor. Sequencing used PBMCs, mostly from graft donor cells, obtained 180 days after TCRalphabeta/CD19-depleted stem cell transplant. The nucleotide sequence is TGTGCCAGCAGCTTAATTGGGACAGGGCCCCACGAGCAGTACTTC. Translated, it gives CASSLIGTGPHEQYF.